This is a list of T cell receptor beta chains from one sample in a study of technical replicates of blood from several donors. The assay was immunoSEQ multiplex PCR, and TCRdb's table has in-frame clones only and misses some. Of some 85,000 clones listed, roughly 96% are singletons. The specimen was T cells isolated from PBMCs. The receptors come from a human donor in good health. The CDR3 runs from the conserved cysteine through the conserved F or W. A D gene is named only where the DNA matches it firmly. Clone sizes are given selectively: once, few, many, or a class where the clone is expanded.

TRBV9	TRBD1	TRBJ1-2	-	TGTGCCAGCAGCGTAACATTTTTGGGACAGGGTAACGATGGCTACACCTTC	CASSVTFLGQGNDGYTF
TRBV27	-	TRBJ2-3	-	TGTGCCAGCAGTTTAGTTGTAGCGGACCCACCTTACACAGATACGCAGTATTTT	CASSLVVADPPYTDTQYF
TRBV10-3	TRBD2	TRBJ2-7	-	TGTGCCATCAGTGTAGTAGCGGGAGTGGGTGAGCAGTACTTC	CAISVVAGVGEQYF
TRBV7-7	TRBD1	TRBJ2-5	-	TGTGCTAGCAGCTTAACAGGGGGCGGGCCAGAGACCCAGTACTTC	CASSLTGGGPETQYF
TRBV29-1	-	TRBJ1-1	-	TGCAGCGTTGAATTCGAGCTGGAAGCTTTCTTT	CSVEFELEAFF
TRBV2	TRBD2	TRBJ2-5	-	TGTGCCAGCAGTGGTAGACTAGCGCTAAAAGAGACCCAGTACTTC	CASSGRLALKETQYF
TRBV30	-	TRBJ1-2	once	TGTGCCTGGGGGAGGACATTAGATGGCTACACCTTC	CAWGRTLDGYTF
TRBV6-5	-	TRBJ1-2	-	TGTGCCAGCAGCCTTGACATTTACTATGGCTACACCTTC	CASSLDIYYGYTF
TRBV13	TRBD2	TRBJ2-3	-	TGTGCCAGCAGCTTGGGCAGAGCGGGAGCAAGGGCAGATACGCAGTATTTT	CASSLGRAGARADTQYF
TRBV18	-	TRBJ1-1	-	TGTGCCAGCTCACTGGGCAGGGACTTTGTTGCTTTCTTT	CASSLGRDFVAFF
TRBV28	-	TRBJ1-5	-	TGTGCCAGCAATGGACACCGCCGGGTGATTTCGATTAGCAATCAGCCCCAGCATTTT	CASNGHRRVISISNQPQHF
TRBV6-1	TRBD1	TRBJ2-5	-	TGTGCCAGCGAACAGGGGTCAGAGACCCAGTACTTC	CASEQGSETQYF
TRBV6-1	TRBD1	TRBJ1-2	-	TGTGCCAGCAGTGGGGGGACAGTTGGTGGCTACACCTTC	CASSGGTVGGYTF
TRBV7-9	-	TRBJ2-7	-	TGTGCCAGCAGCTTTAGCATAAACTACGAGCAGTACTTC	CASSFSINYEQYF
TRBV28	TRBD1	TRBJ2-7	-	TGTGCCAGCAGGGGGACAGGGGTCAACGAGCAGTACTTC	CASRGTGVNEQYF
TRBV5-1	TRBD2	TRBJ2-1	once	TGCGCCAGAGAAAGGACTAGCGGGATAGATGAGCAGTTCTTC	CARERTSGIDEQFF